This T cell receptor beta chain was documented in a study of graft-versus-host responses after intestinal transplantation. Study-level points and caveats: An association linked early post-transplant HvG declines with peak circulating GvH clone levels.

To note about this clone: Antigen: not known.

Using immunoSEQ multiplex PCR, the repertoire was profiled, and TCRdb retains in-frame clones only, with some absent. The sample includes about 29,000 clones, 93% of them seen just once. Looked up from germline, CDR1 is SEHNR and CDR2 is FQNEAQ (reference sequence). Trimming pared 2 bases from V and 4 bases from J, leaving 13 bases between. The length of the CDR3 is 15 residues. The genes are TRBV7-9 and TRBJ2-3; maybe TRBD2 (5 bases). The source of this sequence is a human patient who received an intestinal transplant, so some T cells may come from the graft donor. Material: PBMCs, obtained approximately 66 days after intestinal transplant. CDR3 region: CASSLSSPTPDTQYF. CDR3 in DNA: TGTGCCAGCAGCTTATCTAGCCCCACTCCAGATACGCAGTATTTT. Full variable domain (rest looked up from reference TRBV7-9 and TRBJ2-3): DTGVSQNPRHKITKRGQNVTFRCDPISEHNRLYWYRQTLGQGPEFLTYFQNEAQLEKSRLLSDRFSAERPKGSFSTLEIQRTEQGDSAMYLCASSLSSPTPDTQYFGPGTRLTVL.